This T cell receptor (beta chain) was documented in a study of T cell responses to AZD1222 COVID-19 vaccine. General observations from the study: Of the AZD1222 recipients, only six or seven were seropositive at baseline. Repertoire sampling was restricted to post-peak T cell response timepoints. Donors were mostly white British, more females; clonal diversity possibly underestimated. Spike was spanned by vaccine-associated CD4 TCRs, which were dominant at 160-218 and 743-854.

Clones were read by immunoSEQ multiplex PCR, and TCRdb kept only the in-frame ones, dropping some. The repertoire holds 130,000 or so clones, with around 90% as singletons. As concerns this clone: Its antigen is still unknown.

The germline V gene encodes CDR1 MDHEN and CDR2 SYDVKM. Trimming took off 2 bases at V and 5 bases at J, with 16 bases between the two ends. The CDR3 length is 16 residues. This chain connects TRBV28 to TRBJ1-5; D is ambiguous. The sequence came from an adult who received the AZD1222 COVID-19 vaccine. Sequencing was performed on peripheral blood, taken 28 days after the second AZD1222 dose. CDR3 loop: CASSLIGEVGDQPQHF. CDR3 bases: TGTGCCAGCAGTTTAATCGGGGAGGTGGGCGATCAGCCCCAGCATTTT.